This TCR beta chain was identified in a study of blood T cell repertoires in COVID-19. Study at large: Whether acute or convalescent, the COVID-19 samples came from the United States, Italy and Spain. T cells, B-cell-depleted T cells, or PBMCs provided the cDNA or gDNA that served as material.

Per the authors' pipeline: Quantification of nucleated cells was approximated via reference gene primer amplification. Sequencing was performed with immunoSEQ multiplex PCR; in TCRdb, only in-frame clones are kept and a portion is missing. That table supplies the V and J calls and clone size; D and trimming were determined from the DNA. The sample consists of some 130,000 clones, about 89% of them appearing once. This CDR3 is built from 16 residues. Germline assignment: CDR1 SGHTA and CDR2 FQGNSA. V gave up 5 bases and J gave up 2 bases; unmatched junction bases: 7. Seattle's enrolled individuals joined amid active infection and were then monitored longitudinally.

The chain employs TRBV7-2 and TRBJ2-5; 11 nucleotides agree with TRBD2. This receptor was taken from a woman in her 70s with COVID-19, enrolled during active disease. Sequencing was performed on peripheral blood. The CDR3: CASSTRLAGSQETQYF. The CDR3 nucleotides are TGTGCCAGCAGCACCCGACTAGCGGGGTCGCAAGAGACCCAGTACTTC. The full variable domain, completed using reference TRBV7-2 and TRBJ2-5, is GAGVSQSPSNKVTEKGKDVELRCDPISGHTALYWYRQSLGQGLEFLIYFQGNSAPDKSGLPSDRFSAERTGGSVSTLTIQRTQQEDSAVYLCASSTRLAGSQETQYFGPGTRLLVL.